The source of this T cell receptor (beta chain) is a study of blood T cell repertoires in COVID-19. Profiling relied on immunoSEQ multiplex PCR, and the TCRdb table lists in-frame clones only, not all of them. The sample has 100,000 to 150,000 clones, approximately 88% seen once; the top ten hold roughly 15%. CDR3 length: 16 amino acids. Germline CDR1 and CDR2: SGHRS and YFSETQ. With V trimmed by 4 bases and J by 3 bases, 11 bases remained unmatched. This rearrangement joins TRBV5-1 to TRBJ2-7; 9 bases fit TRBD2. The sample comprised peripheral blood. This sequence originates from a woman older than 75 with acute or convalescent COVID-19. CDR3 amino acids: CASSLGGLAGSYEQYF. In DNA, the CDR3 is TGCGCCAGCAGCCTGGGGGGGCTAGCGGGAAGCTACGAGCAGTACTTC.